What follows are 30 T cell receptor beta chains derived from one specimen sequenced in a study of OX40 agonist ivuxolimab in advanced cancers. Clones were sequenced by immunoSEQ multiplex PCR, and TCRdb holds only the in-frame ones, with some missing. This table holds about 69,000 clones, roughly 87% found once. The sample was CD4+ or CD8+ T cells sorted from blood, taken in a trial of the OX40 agonist ivuxolimab. All receptors derive from an adult with an advanced solid tumor such as melanoma, head and neck, liver or kidney cancer.

As DNA, the CDR3 is TGTGCCAGCAGCCCAGTCCAGAGCTCCTACGAGCAGTACTTC. This gives the protein CASSPVQSSYEQYF. The genes are TRBV11-3 and TRBJ2-7, with D unresolved. Trimming pared 5 bases from V and 0 bases from J, leaving 11 bases between. This CDR3 is built from 14 residues. Germline loops: CDR1 SGHNT, CDR2 YENEEA.

This chain links TRBV5-4 with TRBJ2-4, with a possible D match to TRBD2 (6 bases). This CDR3 comprises 15 residues. CDR1 and CDR2 (germline): SGHNT, YYREEE (reference sequence). V was clipped by 5 bases and J by 5 bases, with 17 bases between them. Here the CDR3 DNA reads TGTGCCAGCAGTCCGGAAGGAGGGTTACAAAACATTCAGTACTTC. As protein: CASSPEGGLQNIQYF.

This clone was seen a few times. The rearrangement uses TRBV5-1 and TRBJ2-1; D might be TRBD1 or TRBD2, each matching 5 bases. The ends were cut back, 5 bases at V and 3 bases at J, with 18 bases in the middle. CDR3 length: 16 residues. CDR1 is SGHRS and CDR2 is YFSETQ in the germline V gene. The DNA for the CDR3 is TGCGCCAGCAGAGACGAGGGGTCCGGCATCTACAATGAGCAGTTCTTC. This encodes CASRDEGSGIYNEQFF.

The chain carries TRBV4-1 and TRBJ2-2, with a tentative D call TRBD2 (6 bases). V was clipped by 8 bases and J by 5 bases, with 18 bases between them. Germline V lookup: CDR1 MGHRA, CDR2 YSYEKL. The CDR3 spans 15 residues. In DNA form, the CDR3 reads TGCGCCAGCGGGGACTCCCGGTTTAGTACCGGGGAGCTGTTTTTT. This codes for CASGDSRFSTGELFF.

This chain links TRBV30 with TRBJ2-1; 14 positions match TRBD2. Germline CDR1 reads GTSNPN; CDR2 reads SVGIG (reference sequence). J was trimmed by 4 bases and V by 2 bases; bases with no gene match: 10. The CDR3 has 18 residues. Here the CDR3 DNA reads TGTGCCTGGAGTCCCCGAGGGACTAGCGGGAGAGCTTACAATGAGCAGTTCTTC. Translated, it gives CAWSPRGTSGRAYNEQFF.

This chain uses TRBV29-1 with TRBJ1-1, with D hard to call. This CDR3 contains 13 residues. Germline CDR1 is SQVTM and CDR2 is ANQGSEA. V dropped 4 bases and J dropped 8 bases, with 17 bases sitting between them. DNA for the CDR3: TGCAGCGTTGGGGATACACCAAATGAAGAAGCTTTCTTT. This encodes CSVGDTPNEEAFF.

Only a few counts were recorded for this clone. This rearrangement joins TRBV7-2 to TRBJ1-1; TRBD1 might be the D (6 bases). The CDR3 spans 13 residues. Trimming took 1 base from V and 5 from J, leaving 8 bases between them. Germline CDR1 reads SGHTA; CDR2 reads FQGNSA. CDR3 DNA sequence: TGTGCCAGCAGCTTAGTGAGGGGGACTGAAGCTTTCTTT. As protein: CASSLVRGTEAFF.

A single count supports this clone. The gene calls are TRBV9 and TRBJ2-1; no reliable D call. CDR1 and CDR2 from the germline V gene are SGDLS and YYNGEE. V lost 4 bases and J 3 bases, leaving 14 bases between the germline ends. This CDR3 is built from 15 residues. DNA for the CDR3: TGTGCCAGCAGCTCCCGCCTTGGGGTCTACAATGAGCAGTTCTTC. Translated: CASSSRLGVYNEQFF. The full variable domain, completed using reference TRBV9 and TRBJ2-1, is DSGVTQTPKHLITATGQRVTLRCSPRSGDLSVYWYQQSLDQGLQFLIQYYNGEERAKGNILERFSAQQFPDLHSELNLSSLELGDSALYFCASSSRLGVYNEQFFGPGTRLTVL.

The chain is built from TRBV5-5 and TRBJ1-1; TRBD1 matches at 11 bases. The CDR3 extends over 13 amino acids. The germline gives CDR1 SGHKS, CDR2 YYEKEE (reference sequence). After removal of 3 bases from V and 10 bases from J, the junction contained 5 bases not matched to a gene. This chain's CDR3 is CASSYAGTGGAFF. CDR3 in DNA: TGTGCCAGCAGCTACGCCGGGACAGGGGGAGCTTTCTTT.

This clone was observed once. This chain joins TRBV6-5 and TRBJ2-2, with a possible D match to TRBD1 (6 bases). The CDR3 totals 14 residues. The germline CDR1 and CDR2 sequences are MNHEY and SVGAGI. Between the trimmed V and J ends, which lost 0 bases and 6 bases, there was a span of 8 bases. CDR3 residues: CASSYSQGAGELFF. CDR3 DNA sequence: TGTGCCAGCAGTTACTCACAGGGTGCCGGGGAGCTGTTTTTT.

V and J are TRBV7-8 and TRBJ1-3; 9 positions match TRBD1. V lost 4 bases, J lost 0 bases, and 13 bases stayed unmatched. This CDR3 region has 19 residues. The germline CDR1 and CDR2 sequences are SGHVS and FQNEAQ. The CDR3 here is CASSSVPGQGPNSGNTIYF. DNA of the CDR3: TGTGCCAGCAGCTCCGTCCCGGGACAGGGCCCCAACTCTGGAAACACCATATATTTT.

The table lists this clone with a few counts. The chain is built from TRBV9 and TRBJ2-2, with 7 bases aligning to TRBD2. The V gene end was trimmed by 2 bases and the J gene end by 6 bases; junction bases not matched to a gene: 7. Germline-derived CDR1 and CDR2 are SGDLS and YYNGEE. The length of the CDR3 is 15 residues. CDR3 sequence: CASSVGLPVAGELFF. The CDR3 bases are TGTGCCAGCAGCGTGGGACTACCGGTCGCCGGGGAGCTGTTTTTT. Full variable domain (outside the CDR3, taken from reference TRBV9 and TRBJ2-2): DSGVTQTPKHLITATGQRVTLRCSPRSGDLSVYWYQQSLDQGLQFLIQYYNGEERAKGNILERFSAQQFPDLHSELNLSSLELGDSALYFCASSVGLPVAGELFFGEGSRLTVL.

The chain uses TRBV2 and TRBJ1-2; the D is unclear. V was pared by 3 bases and J by 4 bases, with 9 bases between. This CDR3 region has 13 residues. Germline values: CDR1 SNHLY, CDR2 FYNNEI. This CDR3 is CASSDAFSYGYTF. In DNA, the CDR3 is TGTGCCAGCAGTGACGCATTCAGCTATGGCTACACCTTC. The full variable domain, completed using reference TRBV2 and TRBJ1-2, is EPEVTQTPSHQVTQMGQEVILRCVPISNHLYFYWYRQILGQKVEFLVSFYNNEISEKSEIFDDQFSVERPDGSNFTLKIRSTKLEDSAMYFCASSDAFSYGYTFGSGTRLTVV.

This clone was seen just once. The chain is built from TRBV20-1 and TRBJ2-3; D is unresolved. V was cut by 5 bases and J by 4 bases, with 7 bases left in between. The CDR3 length is 11 residues. The V gene's germline CDR1 is DFQATT and CDR2 SNEGSKA (reference sequence). CDR3 sequence reads: CSAPGADTQYF. In DNA, the CDR3 is TGCAGTGCTCCTGGCGCAGATACGCAGTATTTT.

The V and J genes are TRBV2 and TRBJ1-6; D remains ambiguous. The germline V and J ends were trimmed by 8 bases and 0 bases, with 14 bases remaining between them. The CDR3 runs 16 residues. Germline V gives CDR1 SNHLY, CDR2 FYNNEI. The CDR3 DNA reads TGTGCCAGCCGTAAGATAGGGAGCTCCTATAATTCACCCCTCCACTTT. Its protein product is CASRKIGSSYNSPLHF.

The chain recombines TRBV18 with TRBJ1-1, with D unresolved. The CDR3 length is 15 residues. Trimming removed 3 bases at V and 8 bases at J, with 19 bases between. The germline gives CDR1 KGHSH, CDR2 LQKENI. The CDR3 nucleotides are TGTGCCAGCTCACCTTTTTACAGCTCTCCGGGGGAAGCTTTCTTT. The encoded protein is CASSPFYSSPGEAFF.

This chain joins TRBV19 and TRBJ2-1, with 11 bases identical to TRBD2. The CDR3 has 14 amino acids. Per germline, CDR1 LNHDA and CDR2 SQIVND (reference sequence). With V trimmed by 10 bases and J by 3 bases, 5 bases remained unmatched. CDR3 DNA: TGTGCCACGCCGACTAGCGGGAACTACAATGAGCAGTTCTTC. Translated, it gives CATPTSGNYNEQFF.

This clone was counted a few times. The chain recombines TRBV28 with TRBJ1-3; tentative D call: TRBD1 (5 bases). This CDR3 is 10 amino acids long. V lost 8 bases, J lost 8 bases, and 7 bases lay in between. Germline CDR1 and CDR2: MDHEN and SYDVKM. CDR3 loop: CASEGYTIYF. CDR3 DNA: TGTGCCAGCGAGGGGTACACCATATATTTT.

This clone was detected only once. The chain couples TRBV7-9 to TRBJ1-2; TRBD1 might be the D (6 bases). Germline CDR1 reads SEHNR; CDR2 reads FQNEAQ (reference sequence). The V and J ends lost 5 bases and 7 bases respectively, with 20 bases between them. The CDR3 has 15 amino acids. CDR3 loop: CASSPQTGAGPGYTF. For the CDR3, the DNA is TGTGCCAGCAGCCCACAAACGGGGGCAGGTCCTGGCTACACCTTC.

The V and J genes are TRBV9 and TRBJ2-7; 10 bases are shared with TRBD1. The V and J ends lost 4 bases and 5 bases, in that order; junction bases with no gene match: 6. The V gene's germline CDR1 is SGDLS and CDR2 YYNGEE. The length of the CDR3 is 14 residues. The CDR3 loop reads CASSPRDRGHEQYF. The CDR3 bases are TGTGCCAGCAGCCCACGGGACAGGGGCCACGAGCAGTACTTC.

The V gene is TRBV28, the J gene TRBJ2-7; possibly TRBD1 for D (5 bases). V was pared by 5 bases and J by 5 bases, with 16 bases between. The CDR3 extends over 14 amino acids. Germline V gives CDR1 MDHEN, CDR2 SYDVKM. As DNA, the CDR3 is TGTGCCAGCAGTCCTGGCAGGGAACTCGACGAGCAGTACTTC. Amino acids: CASSPGRELDEQYF.

The J gene is TRBJ2-2, the V gene TRBV7-9; possibly TRBD2 for D (6 bases). CDR3 length equals 13 residues. V lost 5 bases and J lost 6, with 10 bases in between. CDR1 and CDR2 from the germline V gene are SEHNR and FQNEAQ (reference sequence). The CDR3 nucleotides are TGTGCCAGCAGCCAAGGGGACTCCGGGGAGCTGTTTTTT. Translated: CASSQGDSGELFF.

The chain links TRBV9 to TRBJ1-1; a weak D match, TRBD1 (5 bases). The V gene lost 4 bases and the J gene lost 4 bases, with 11 bases spanning the gap. The CDR3 is 13 amino acids. From germline, CDR1 is SGDLS and CDR2 YYNGEE. The CDR3: CASSPGGLTEAFF. CDR3 in DNA: TGTGCCAGCAGCCCCGGGGGACTCACTGAAGCTTTCTTT.

The chain is built from TRBV6-1 and TRBJ2-7; D is perhaps TRBD1 or TRBD2 (5 bases each). The CDR3 spans 14 residues. V was trimmed by 9 bases and J by 2 bases, leaving 17 bases between them. Germline CDR1 reads MNHNS; CDR2 reads SASEGT. The CDR3 sequence: CASKVGTGTYEQYF. DNA of the CDR3: TGTGCCAGTAAAGTAGGGACGGGGACCTACGAGCAGTACTTC.

This sequence joins TRBV28 and TRBJ1-6; no reliable D call. V was cut by 2 bases and J by 3 bases, with 8 bases left in between. This CDR3 region has 15 residues. Germline CDR1 MDHEN, CDR2 SYDVKM. The CDR3 here is CASSLGDRYNSPLHF. The CDR3, as DNA: TGTGCCAGCAGTTTAGGCGACCGCTATAATTCACCCCTCCACTTT.

This chain links TRBV29-1 with TRBJ2-7; 7 bases align to TRBD2. V shed 3 bases and J 5 bases; nucleotides not matched to a gene: 4. The CDR3 runs 12 residues. Germline CDR1 is SQVTM and CDR2 is ANQGSEA. The CDR3 coding sequence is TGCAGCGTTGAGGGGGGGAGGCACGAGCAGTACTTC. Protein: CSVEGGRHEQYF.

The genes are TRBV29-1 and TRBJ1-6; maybe TRBD1 (5 bases). Between the trimmed V and J ends, which lost 5 bases and 3 bases, there was a span of 14 bases. CDR3 size: 15 residues. CDR1 and CDR2 (germline): SQVTM, ANQGSEA. The DNA for the CDR3 is TGCAGCGTTATCTTTGGGGGGGACTATAATTCACCCCTCCACTTT. This translates into CSVIFGGDYNSPLHF.

The rearrangement joins TRBV19 to TRBJ1-5; D remains unclear. The germline V gene has CDR1 LNHDA and CDR2 SQIVND (reference sequence). V was pared by 3 bases and J by 6 bases, with 9 bases between. CDR3 length: 13 amino acids. The CDR3 coding sequence is TGTGCCAGTAGTATTAGTGTCAGTCAGCCCCAGCATTTT. It yields the protein CASSISVSQPQHF.

CDR3 sequence (DNA): TGTGCCAGCAGCCGTAGCGGAGCGAACACCGGGGAGCTGTTTTTT. Amino acid sequence: CASSRSGANTGELFF. This chain links TRBV14 with TRBJ2-2, with a tentative D call TRBD2 (6 bases). V lost 4 bases, J lost 0 bases, and 9 bases lay in between. The CDR3 contains 15 residues. Germline-derived CDR1 and CDR2 are SGHDN and FVKESK.

As for this clone: This CDR3 is also generated by other DNA sequences in the sample. The V gene is TRBV27, the J gene TRBJ1-1; unclear D gene. V was shortened by 3 bases and J by 0 bases, with 8 bases between the two germline ends. Germline values: CDR1 MNHEY, CDR2 SMNVEV (reference sequence). The CDR3 totals 14 residues. CDR3: CASSLGRLNTEAFF. The DNA for the CDR3 is TGTGCCAGCAGTTTGGGCAGGTTGAACACTGAAGCTTTCTTT.